The T cell receptor (beta chain) under discussion was sequenced for a study of blood T cell repertoires in COVID-19. Study context: Sites across the United States, Italy and Spain contributed samples from acute and convalescent COVID-19.

Germline values: CDR1 MDHEN, CDR2 SYDVKM. J lost 2 bases, V lost 5 bases, and 3 bases had no gene match. This CDR3 comprises 15 residues. Authors' data handling: From reference gene primer amplification, estimates of nucleated cell counts were derived. The table came from immunoSEQ multiplex PCR; TCRdb's copy has only in-frame clones and leaves some out. D and trimming were read from the DNA, whereas the V and J calls and clone size are those reported in that table. The sample lists about 190,000 clones; approximately 79% were seen once. The chain joins TRBV28 to TRBJ1-5, with 10 positions matching TRBD1. Sample: peripheral blood. This TCR derives from a woman in her fifties or sixties with acute or convalescent COVID-19. The CDR3 coding sequence is TGTGCCAGCAGTCGACAGGGGGCCGGCAATCAGCCCCAGCATTTT. Protein product: CASSRQGAGNQPQHF. Supplemented by reference TRBV28 and TRBJ1-5, the full variable domain reads DVKVTQSSRYLVKRTGEKVFLECVQDMDHENMFWYRQDPGLGLRLIYFSYDVKMKEKGDIPEGYSVSREKKERFSLILESASTNQTSMYLCASSRQGAGNQPQHFGDGTRLSIL.